Presented here are 23 T cell receptor beta chains from one specimen sequenced in a study of molecular identifiers for immune sequencing clone quantification. TCRdb independently ran MiXCR on the PCR reads; one entry per CDR3 protein. The profile shows about 510,000 distinct CDR3 sequences, about a fifth of them singletons. Sequencing used naive CD8+ T cells from blood, with Jurkat cell RNA spiked in. Subset indicated: FACS-sorted CD8+CD4-CCR7+CD45RA+ naive T cells. The receptors here all came from a human donor in good health. Some libraries in this study had Jurkat cell RNA spiked in.

In this sample, this clonotype turned up many times. J is TRBJ2-3 and V is TRBV29-1; the match to TRBD1 covers 7 bases. V lost 0 bases to trimming and J lost 0 bases; unmatched junction nucleotides: 6. The CDR3 runs to 16 residues. From germline, CDR1 is SQVTM and CDR2 ANQGSEA. The CDR3 spells CSVEDRRGRSTDTQYF. Here the CDR3 DNA reads TGCAGCGTTGAAGATCGCAGGGGGAGAAGCACAGATACGCAGTATTTT.

Many counts were recorded for this clonotype. This chain links TRBV21-1 with TRBJ2-3; the D call TRBD2 from the table was never checked on the DNA. TRBV21-1 is listed as a pseudogene. The CDR3 covers 16 residues. CDR3 bases: TGTGCCAGCAGCAAAGTCGGACTAGGAGTCCCAGATACGCAGTATTTT. Translated: CASSKVGLGVPDTQYF.

The chain couples TRBV4-1 to TRBJ1-2, with D possibly matching TRBD1 (6 bases). The CDR3 consists of 11 residues. Germline V gene lookup returns CDR1 MGHRA and CDR2 YSYEKL. V gave up 1 base and J gave up 13 bases, with 10 bases separating them. CDR3 protein: CASSQGQASTF. Here the CDR3 DNA reads TGCGCCAGCAGCCAAGGACAGGCCTCCACCTTC.

Notes on this clonotype: An end of the junction differs from the germline gene, which may be a read error. The V gene is TRBV29-1, the J gene TRBJ2-7; 8 nucleotides align to TRBD2. The germline CDR1 and CDR2 sequences are SQVTM and ANQGSEA. This CDR3 region has 14 residues. As DNA, the CDR3 is TGCAGCGTCCCTCTAGCGGGTGAAAGGTACGAGCAGTGCTTC. Amino acid sequence: CSVPLAGERYEQCF.

This clonotype was observed a few times. One end of the junction varies from germline; a read error may be responsible. The V call is TRBV5-4, the J call TRBJ2-7; 7 bases line up with TRBD1. The CDR3 length is 11 residues. The germline gives CDR1 SGHNT, CDR2 YYREEE (reference sequence). The CDR3 here is CASSSDRDTDF. CDR3 nucleotide sequence: TGTGCCAGCAGCTCCGACAGGGATACGGACTTC.

This clonotype was recorded many times. This chain uses TRBV5-4 with TRBJ1-1, with 9 nucleotides matching TRBD1. The germline gives CDR1 SGHNT, CDR2 YYREEE (reference sequence). The CDR3 length is 14 residues. The trim removed 3 bases at V and 8 bases at J, leaving 8 bases unmatched. The CDR3 loop is CASSSGTGGGEAFF. The CDR3 DNA reads as TGTGCCAGCAGCTCAGGAACAGGGGGCGGGGAAGCTTTCTTT.

This clonotype appeared many times. This sequence joins TRBV4-1 and TRBJ2-5; 8 positions agree with TRBD1. V shed 0 bases, J shed 4 bases, and the junction held 7 bases outside the gene matches. CDR1 MGHRA and CDR2 YSYEKL come from the germline V gene. The CDR3 sequence is 16 residues long. CDR3 residues: CASSQDPQGESETQYF. The CDR3 DNA reads as TGCGCCAGCAGCCAAGATCCACAGGGGGAATCAGAGACCCAGTACTTC.

This clonotype was counted ten times or more. The CDR3 nucleotides are TGCGCCAGCAGGGAGGCAGGTGGGACTGAAGCTTTCTTT. Protein sequence: CASREAGGTEAFF. The J gene is TRBJ1-1, the V gene TRBV5-1; D is unclear. CDR1 is SGHRS, CDR2 YFSETQ, per germline. CDR3 size: 13 residues. V lost 5 bases, J lost 5 bases, and 13 bases lay in between. The entire variable domain, with the rest obtained from reference TRBV5-1 and TRBJ1-1, is as follows: KAGVTQTPRYLIKTRGQQVTLSCSPISGHRSVSWYQQTPGQGLQFLFEYFSETQRNKGNFPGRFSGRQFSNSRSEMNVSTLELGDSALYLCASREAGGTEAFFGQGTRLTVV.

This clonotype was seen more than once but under ten times. V is TRBV20-1 and J is TRBJ2-7, with D perhaps assigned TRBD1 or TRBD2 (5 bases each). This CDR3 has 14 residues. The germline V and J ends were trimmed by 6 bases and 0 bases, with 15 bases remaining between them. CDR1 is DFQATT, CDR2 SNEGSKA, per germline (reference sequence). The DNA of the CDR3 is TGCAGTGCGCTGCCAAGGGACCACTCCTACGAGCAGTACTTC. Translating gives CSALPRDHSYEQYF.

In the case of this clonotype: Given a much more abundant clone one base away, this may be a read error. V usage is TRBV4-3 and J usage is TRBJ1-5; D is possibly TRBD1 (6 bases). Trimming cost V 5 bases and J 1 base, with 12 bases left between them. This CDR3 region has 15 residues. The germline V gene has CDR1 LGHNA and CDR2 YSLEER. The CDR3 spells CASSTNRASNQPQHF. The CDR3 DNA sequence: TGCGCCAGCAGCACCAACAGGGCGAGCAATCAGCCCCAGCATTTT.

This clonotype was seen a handful of times. The rearrangement uses TRBV12-5 and TRBJ2-7, with 9 bases fitting TRBD1. The CDR3 is made up of 14 amino acids. CDR1 LGHNT and CDR2 FRNRAP come from the germline V gene. V was pared by 7 bases and J by 0 bases, with 4 bases of the junction left unmatched. In DNA, the CDR3 is TGTGCTAGTGCCCAGACAGGGGGCTCCTACGAGCAGTACTTC. Translated, it gives CASAQTGGSYEQYF.

The V call is TRBV9, the J call TRBJ2-7; maybe TRBD2 (6 bases). CDR3 length equals 16 residues. The V gene's germline CDR1 is SGDLS and CDR2 YYNGEE. Trimming removed 1 base from V and 4 bases from J, with 18 bases in between. This chain's CDR3 is CASSVKSGALQYEQYF. CDR3 sequence (DNA): TGTGCCAGCAGCGTAAAGTCGGGAGCCCTACAGTACGAGCAGTACTTC. Drawing the rest from reference TRBV9 and TRBJ2-7, the complete variable domain is DSGVTQTPKHLITATGQRVTLRCSPRSGDLSVYWYQQSLDQGLQFLIQYYNGEERAKGNILERFSAQQFPDLHSELNLSSLELGDSALYFCASSVKSGALQYEQYFGPGTRLTVT.

The gene calls are TRBV5-8 and TRBJ1-1; 9 nucleotides match TRBD1. CDR1 is SGHTS and CDR2 is YDEGEE in the germline V gene. The J segment lost 12 bases and the V segment lost 2 bases, leaving 8 bases of the junction unmatched. The CDR3 runs 13 residues. CDR3 in DNA: TGTGCCAGCAGCTTAGGACAGGGGACCGAGTCTTTCTTT. It codes for CASSLGQGTESFF.

For this clonotype: A much larger clone lies one base from this, so it may be a read error. This CDR3 is missing its conserved last phenylalanine or tryptophan, likely due to a read error. The chain combines TRBV13 with TRBJ1-5; D unclear. The germline V and J ends were trimmed by 0 bases and 6 bases, with 3 bases remaining between them. Germline CDR1 is PRHDT and CDR2 is FYEKMQ (reference sequence). The CDR3 has 12 amino acids. CDR3 DNA: TGTGCCAGCAGCTTAGGTATTCAGCCCCAGCATCTT. It yields the protein CASSLGIQPQHL.

There are a few counts of this clonotype. The CDR3 protein is CASSIGGFGNQPQHF. The CDR3, as DNA: TGTGCCAGTAGTATTGGGGGGTTTGGTAATCAGCCCCAGCATTTT. The genes are TRBV19 and TRBJ1-5; possible D gene TRBD1, 5 bases. Germline loops: CDR1 LNHDA, CDR2 SQIVND (reference sequence). The CDR3 sequence is 15 residues long. V was clipped by 3 bases and J by 4 bases, with 13 bases between them.

The table lists this clonotype with many counts. This rearrangement joins TRBV6-5 to TRBJ2-7, with 10 bases fitting TRBD2. The ends lost 5 bases at V and 2 bases at J; junction bases unmatched: 9. Germline V gene sequence: CDR1 MNHEY, CDR2 SVGAGI. The CDR3 is made up of 16 amino acids. CDR3 DNA sequence: TGTGCCAGCAGTGGCCCCGGGACTAGCGTCCCCTACGAGCAGTACTTC. It is translated as CASSGPGTSVPYEQYF.

This clonotype was picked up a small number of times. The V gene is TRBV20-1, the J gene TRBJ2-7, with unresolved D. Trimming pared 5 bases from V and 3 bases from J, leaving 14 bases between. The CDR3 consists of 13 residues. Per germline, CDR1 DFQATT and CDR2 SNEGSKA (reference sequence). CDR3 DNA: TGCAGTGCTTCCCGTGTTTCGGGCTACGAGCAGTACTTC. Translating gives CSASRVSGYEQYF.

This chain connects TRBV7-9 to TRBJ1-4; 8 bases agree with TRBD1. Germline V gene data show CDR1 as SEHNR and CDR2 as FQNEAQ (reference sequence). V was pared by 1 base and J by 7 bases, with 8 bases of the junction left unmatched. The CDR3 contains 16 residues. As DNA, the CDR3 is TGTGCCAGCAGCTTAGATCGGACAGGGCGTAGTGAAAAACTGTTTTTT. This translates into CASSLDRTGRSEKLFF.

Notes on this clonotype: Relative to the germline gene, one junction end is altered; a read error may explain this. The rearrangement joins TRBV14 to TRBJ1-1; 7 bases match TRBD1. Looked up from germline, CDR1 is SGHDN and CDR2 is FVKESK. This CDR3 has 19 amino acids. CDR3 region: CASSQPPGQTYSPNTEASF. CDR3 coding DNA: TGTGCCAGCAGCCAACCCCCGGGACAGACGTACTCACCTAACACTGAAGCTTCCTTT. Full variable domain (remainder filled in from reference TRBV14 and TRBJ1-1): EAGVTQFPSHSVIEKGQTVTLRCDPISGHDNLYWYRRVMGKEIKFLLHFVKESKQDESGMPNNRFLAERTGGTYSTLKVQPAELEDSGVYFCASSQPPGQTYSPNTEASFGQGTRLTVV.

Turning to this clonotype: A much larger clone lies one base from this, so it may be a read error. The rearrangement links TRBV14 to TRBJ1-6, with TRBD1 matching 7 bases. This CDR3 has 15 residues. Germline assignment: CDR1 SGHDN and CDR2 FVKESK. CDR3: CASSQDRDSNSPLNF. CDR3 bases: TGTGCCAGCAGCCAAGATAGGGACAGCAATTCACCCCTCAACTTT.

This clonotype was seen at least ten times. The chain links TRBV6-2 or TRBV6-3 to TRBJ1-1; no definite D call. The CDR3 runs to 14 residues. Trimming left V 5 bases short and J 5 bases short, with 15 bases between. CDR1 MNHEY and CDR2 SVGEGT come from the germline V gene. The CDR3 DNA is TGTGCCAGCAGTCCCACAATTTCTGGGACTGAAGCTTTCTTT. Amino acids: CASSPTISGTEAFF.

There are a few counts of this clonotype. For the CDR3, the DNA is TGTGCCAGCAGCGTAGCTTGGCAGACCCAAGAGACCCAGTACTTC. This codes for CASSVAWQTQETQYF. V gene TRBV9 combines with J gene TRBJ2-5, with D uncertain. Germline CDR1 is SGDLS and CDR2 is YYNGEE. Trimming pared 0 bases from V and 1 base from J, leaving 10 bases between. This CDR3 is built from 15 residues.

The chain carries TRBV11-2 and TRBJ2-5; 7 bases align to TRBD2. This CDR3 has 21 amino acids. Trimming took 5 bases from V and 5 from J; bases not matched to a gene: 29. Germline loops: CDR1 SGHAT, CDR2 FQNNGV. The chain's CDR3 is CASSPPRTPAEASGPRETQYF. The DNA of the CDR3 is TGTGCCAGCAGCCCTCCCCGGACACCCGCGGAGGCTAGCGGTCCTAGGGAGACCCAGTACTTC.